Shown below are 21 T cell receptor beta chains from a single sample sequenced in a study of blood T cell repertoires in COVID-19. The repertoire was sequenced with immunoSEQ multiplex PCR; TCRdb's copy has only in-frame clones and lacks some. The sample includes over 70,000 clones, more than 75% seen only once; the top ten take around 1.1%. The specimen was peripheral blood. These receptors were collected from a human donor in a cohort sampled during active COVID-19.

This rearrangement joins TRBV3-1 (or the pseudogene TRBV3-2) to TRBJ2-3; 7 bases agree with TRBD2. V was pared by 6 bases and J by 5 bases, with 2 bases of the junction left unmatched. CDR3 length: 12 residues. The V gene's germline CDR1 is LGHDT and CDR2 YNNKEL (reference sequence). CDR3 bases: TGTGCCAGCAGTTTAGCGGGAGATACGCAGTATTTT. Amino acids: CASSLAGDTQYF.

The chain recombines TRBV18 with TRBJ2-7; 9 bases are shared with TRBD1. Germline lookup yields CDR1 KGHSH and CDR2 LQKENI. The CDR3 has 16 amino acids. Losses at the gene ends were 1 base for V and 1 base for J; bases not matched to a gene: 5. In nucleotides, the CDR3 is TGTGCCAGCTCACCACTGCCGGGACAGGGTTCCTACGAGCAGTACTTC. This sequence encodes CASSPLPGQGSYEQYF.

This chain uses TRBV2 with TRBJ2-4; D ambiguous. The germline gives CDR1 SNHLY, CDR2 FYNNEI. The CDR3 has 15 amino acids. Trimming cost V 0 bases and J 7 bases, with 13 bases left between them. DNA for the CDR3: TGTGCCAGCAGTGAAGCGAAAGCTAGTTGGAACATTCAGTACTTC. This gives the protein CASSEAKASWNIQYF.

V is TRBV13 and J is TRBJ2-3; TRBD2 is a possible D gene (5 bases). Germline V gives CDR1 PRHDT, CDR2 FYEKMQ (reference sequence). V was shortened by 0 bases and J by 4 bases, with 11 bases between the two germline ends. This CDR3 is built from 15 residues. The CDR3 loop reads CASSLGGEGADTQYF. DNA of the CDR3: TGTGCCAGCAGCTTAGGGGGCGAGGGCGCAGATACGCAGTATTTT.

V gene TRBV29-1 combines with J gene TRBJ1-6; TRBD1 matches at 9 bases. V lost 7 bases, J lost 7 bases, and 5 bases stayed unmatched. The CDR3 extends over 13 amino acids. Germline lookup yields CDR1 SQVTM and CDR2 ANQGSEA. CDR3 bases: TGCAGCGCCCGGGACAGGGAAAATTCACCCCTCCACTTT. Translation: CSARDRENSPLHF.

V is TRBV7-9 and J is TRBJ2-1; 7 positions agree with TRBD2. This CDR3 contains 15 residues. From germline, CDR1 is SEHNR and CDR2 FQNEAQ (reference sequence). J gave up 3 bases and V 2 bases, and 4 bases lay outside the gene matches. CDR3 coding DNA: TGTGCCAGCAGCTTACCGGGAGGAGTCTACAATGAGCAGTTCTTC. Residues: CASSLPGGVYNEQFF.

The J gene is TRBJ1-2, the V gene TRBV10-3; D is undetermined. The CDR3 sequence is 15 residues long. Germline assignment: CDR1 ENHRY and CDR2 SYGVKD. With 4 bases removed from V and 3 bases from J, the gap between germline ends came to 15 bases. This CDR3 is CAISVESMSDYGYTF. The CDR3 DNA reads as TGTGCCATCAGTGTCGAGTCGATGAGTGACTATGGCTACACCTTC.

This clone was picked up a small number of times. The gene calls are TRBV20-1 and TRBJ1-5; no firm D call. The ends were cut back, 3 bases at V and 2 bases at J, with 8 bases in the middle. The CDR3 has 13 residues. Germline V lookup: CDR1 DFQATT, CDR2 SNEGSKA (reference sequence). Here the CDR3 DNA reads TGCAGTGCTAGTGAATATCGCAATCAGCCCCAGCATTTT. Amino acid sequence: CSASEYRNQPQHF.

The chain combines TRBV7-8 with TRBJ1-2, with 9 bases identical to TRBD1. V lost 1 base, J lost 4 bases, and 7 bases stayed unmatched. Germline-derived CDR1 and CDR2 are SGHVS and FQNEAQ. The CDR3 has 16 amino acids. The CDR3 sequence: CASSLGTGAGTYGYTF. In DNA form, the CDR3 reads TGTGCCAGCAGCTTAGGGACAGGGGCTGGGACCTATGGCTACACCTTC.

The table lists this clone with a count of one. This sequence joins TRBV27 and TRBJ2-1; TRBD1 aligns across 8 bases. The length of the CDR3 is 13 residues. The V gene end was trimmed by 8 bases and the J gene end by 3 bases; junction bases not matched to a gene: 3. Germline V gene data show CDR1 as MNHEY and CDR2 as SMNVEV (reference sequence). CDR3 DNA: TGTGCCAGCGGGGGACAGGACTACAATGAGCAGTTCTTC. It encodes CASGGQDYNEQFF.

The gene calls are TRBV2 and TRBJ2-1; a weak D match, TRBD2 (6 bases). Between the trimmed V and J ends, which lost 6 bases and 9 bases, there was a span of 12 bases. The CDR3 has 12 amino acids. In germline, CDR1 is SNHLY, CDR2 FYNNEI. The CDR3 is CASRETRLEQFF. The CDR3 nucleotides read TGTGCCAGCAGGGAGACTAGGCTTGAGCAGTTCTTC.

The chain combines TRBV30 with TRBJ1-5; a possible D gene is TRBD1 (6 bases). CDR1 and CDR2 (germline): GTSNPN, SVGIG (reference sequence). Between the trimmed V and J ends, which lost 1 base and 5 bases, there was a span of 15 bases. This CDR3 comprises 15 residues. The CDR3: CAWSGGWGQDQPQHF. CDR3 sequence (DNA): TGTGCCTGGAGTGGGGGGTGGGGGCAGGATCAGCCCCAGCATTTT. The entire variable domain, with the rest obtained from reference TRBV30 and TRBJ1-5, is as follows: SQTIHQWPATLVQPVGSPLSLECTVEGTSNPNLYWYRQAAGRGLQLLFYSVGIGQISSEVPQNLSASRPQDRQFILSSKKLLLSDSGFYLCAWSGGWGQDQPQHFGDGTRLSIL.

The chain's CDR3 is CASSVEGQGSEQYF. The DNA of the CDR3 is TGTGCCAGCAGCGTAGAGGGACAGGGGTCCGAGCAGTACTTC. This rearrangement joins TRBV9 to TRBJ2-7, with TRBD1 identical over 10 bases. J lost 6 bases, V lost 0 bases, and 3 bases had no gene match. The V gene's germline CDR1 is SGDLS and CDR2 YYNGEE. This CDR3 has 14 residues. Combining the CDR3 with reference TRBV9 and TRBJ2-7 gives the whole variable domain DSGVTQTPKHLITATGQRVTLRCSPRSGDLSVYWYQQSLDQGLQFLIQYYNGEERAKGNILERFSAQQFPDLHSELNLSSLELGDSALYFCASSVEGQGSEQYFGPGTRLTVT.

The table lists this clone with a few counts. The chain couples TRBV20-1 to TRBJ1-2, with D possibly being TRBD1 (5 bases). CDR1 and CDR2 from the germline V gene are DFQATT and SNEGSKA (reference sequence). The CDR3 is 13 residues long. The ends were cut back, 3 bases at V and 5 bases at J, with 13 bases in the middle. The CDR3 nucleotides read TGCAGTGCTAGTCACTCAGGGAGGTATGGCTACACCTTC. Amino acids: CSASHSGRYGYTF.

The chain combines TRBV27 with TRBJ2-1; 9 positions agree with TRBD2. From germline, CDR1 is MNHEY and CDR2 SMNVEV (reference sequence). The CDR3 spans 16 residues. The J segment lost 6 bases and the V segment lost 8 bases, leaving 14 bases of the junction unmatched. The DNA of the CDR3 is TGTGCCAGCCGAACCTCGGGACTAGCTAAGATCAATGAGCAGTTCTTC. It is translated as CASRTSGLAKINEQFF.

The chain joins TRBV5-1 to TRBJ1-1; D gene uncertain. The CDR3 runs to 14 residues. CDR1 and CDR2 (germline): SGHRS, YFSETQ. Trimming pared 0 bases from V and 1 base from J, leaving 7 bases between. This chain's CDR3 is CASSLVPGNTEAFF. The CDR3 DNA reads as TGCGCCAGCAGCTTGGTCCCGGGGAACACTGAAGCTTTCTTT. Drawing the rest from reference TRBV5-1 and TRBJ1-1, the complete variable domain is KAGVTQTPRYLIKTRGQQVTLSCSPISGHRSVSWYQQTPGQGLQFLFEYFSETQRNKGNFPGRFSGRQFSNSRSEMNVSTLELGDSALYLCASSLVPGNTEAFFGQGTRLTVV.

The chain couples TRBV18 to TRBJ2-7; 9 bases are a match to TRBD2. This CDR3 is built from 16 residues. The germline gives CDR1 KGHSH, CDR2 LQKENI. The V segment lost 5 bases and the J segment 6 bases; nucleotides outside the gene matches: 14. The DNA of the CDR3 is TGTGCCAGCTCATCTGGGACTAGCCAAAGGTTAGGCGAGCAGTACTTC. Amino acid sequence: CASSSGTSQRLGEQYF.

The chain couples TRBV9 to TRBJ1-1; maybe TRBD1 (5 bases). The V end lost 2 bases, the J end lost 5 bases, and 10 bases lay between the germline ends. CDR3 size: 13 residues. Germline CDR1 and CDR2: SGDLS and YYNGEE. The CDR3 region is CASSVGGDTEAFF. Written as DNA, the CDR3 is TGTGCCAGCAGCGTGGGGGGAGATACTGAAGCTTTCTTT. Combining the CDR3 with reference TRBV9 and TRBJ1-1 gives the whole variable domain DSGVTQTPKHLITATGQRVTLRCSPRSGDLSVYWYQQSLDQGLQFLIQYYNGEERAKGNILERFSAQQFPDLHSELNLSSLELGDSALYFCASSVGGDTEAFFGQGTRLTVV.

The chain carries TRBV6-6 and TRBJ1-3; 8 positions match TRBD1. The CDR3 is made up of 16 amino acids. Germline CDR1 and CDR2: MNHNY and SVGAGI (reference sequence). V lost 6 bases to trimming and J lost 5 bases; unmatched junction nucleotides: 12. CDR3: CASSQIDRGDRNTIYF. CDR3 DNA sequence: TGTGCCAGCAGCCAGATTGACAGGGGTGACAGAAACACCATATATTTT.

The genes are TRBV5-5 and TRBJ1-6; TRBD1 matches at 10 bases. Germline V gene data show CDR1 as SGHKS and CDR2 as YYEKEE (reference sequence). The CDR3 length is 15 residues. Trimming at V came to 4 bases and at J to 5 bases, leaving 3 bases not matched to a gene. CDR3 nucleotide sequence: TGTGCCAGCAGCGGGACAGGGGTCGATAATTCACCCCTCCACTTT. It encodes CASSGTGVDNSPLHF.

The chain is built from TRBV28 and TRBJ2-7; no clear D gene. There are 12 residues in the CDR3. Germline CDR1 reads MDHEN; CDR2 reads SYDVKM. The germline V and J ends were trimmed by 4 bases and 3 bases, with 7 bases remaining between them. The CDR3 DNA reads as TGTGCCAGCAGTTCCTACGGCTACGAGCAGTACTTC. Residues: CASSSYGYEQYF.